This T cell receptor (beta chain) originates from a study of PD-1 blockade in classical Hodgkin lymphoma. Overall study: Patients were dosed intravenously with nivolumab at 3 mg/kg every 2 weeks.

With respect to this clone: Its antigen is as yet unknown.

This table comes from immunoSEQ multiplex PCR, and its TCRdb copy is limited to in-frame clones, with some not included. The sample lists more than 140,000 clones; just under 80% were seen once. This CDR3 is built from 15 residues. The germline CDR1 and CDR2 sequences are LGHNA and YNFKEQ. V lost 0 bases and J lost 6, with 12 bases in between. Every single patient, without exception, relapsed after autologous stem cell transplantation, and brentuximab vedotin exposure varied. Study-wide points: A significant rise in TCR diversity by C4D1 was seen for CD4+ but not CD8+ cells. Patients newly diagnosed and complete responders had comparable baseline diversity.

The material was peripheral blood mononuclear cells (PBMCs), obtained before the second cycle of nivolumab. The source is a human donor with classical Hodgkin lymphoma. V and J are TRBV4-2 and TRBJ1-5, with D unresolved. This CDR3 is CASSQDIGRVQPQHF. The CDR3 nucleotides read TGTGCCAGCAGCCAAGATATCGGACGGGTTCAGCCCCAGCATTTT.